The 10 T cell receptor beta chains reported below all come from one sample, sequenced in a study of blood T cell repertoires in COVID-19. Sequencing used immunoSEQ multiplex PCR; TCRdb keeps in-frame clones, though not all of them. The sample has around 270,000 clones, around 83% seen once; the top ten hold less than 2%. The sequenced sample consisted of peripheral blood. The origin of the receptors is a middle-aged woman who had recovered from COVID-19.

This clone has a single count. This chain uses TRBV30 with TRBJ2-5, with D possibly being TRBD2 (5 bases). V gave up 0 bases and J gave up 5 bases, with 13 bases separating them. The CDR3 has 14 residues. Germline V gene data show CDR1 as GTSNPN and CDR2 as SVGIG (reference sequence). The CDR3 region is CAWSVRGGRETQYF. The CDR3, as DNA: TGTGCCTGGAGTGTACGAGGAGGCCGCGAGACCCAGTACTTC.

J is TRBJ1-1 and V is TRBV5-1, with 9 bases matching TRBD1. CDR1 is SGHRS, CDR2 YFSETQ, per germline. This CDR3 region has 14 residues. J was trimmed by 4 bases and V by 3 bases; bases with no gene match: 4. The DNA for the CDR3 is TGCGCCAGCAGCTGGACAGGGGATCGCACTGAAGCTTTCTTT. Residues: CASSWTGDRTEAFF.

The chain combines TRBV30 with TRBJ2-1, with D perhaps TRBD2 (7 bases). The germline V gene encodes CDR1 GTSNPN and CDR2 SVGIG (reference sequence). The CDR3 has 14 residues. V was clipped by 6 bases and J by 7 bases, with 19 bases between them. The chain's CDR3 is CACSRGAGSNEQFF. The CDR3 DNA is TGTGCCTGCTCCCGGGGGGCCGGTTCTAATGAGCAGTTCTTC. The entire variable domain, with the rest obtained from reference TRBV30 and TRBJ2-1, is as follows: SQTIHQWPATLVQPVGSPLSLECTVEGTSNPNLYWYRQAAGRGLQLLFYSVGIGQISSEVPQNLSASRPQDRQFILSSKKLLLSDSGFYLCACSRGAGSNEQFFGPGTRLTVL.

The chain uses TRBV11-2 and TRBJ1-1, with TRBD1 as a possible D gene (6 bases). The germline V gene has CDR1 SGHAT and CDR2 FQNNGV. V lost 7 bases and J lost 9, with 12 bases in between. The CDR3 is 11 residues long. CDR3 nucleotide sequence: TGTGCCAGCACCGCCGGGACAAAAGCTTTCTTT. Translating it yields CASTAGTKAFF. Full variable domain (missing parts from reference TRBV11-2 and TRBJ1-1): EAGVAQSPRYKIIEKRQSVAFWCNPISGHATLYWYQQILGQGPKLLIQFQNNGVVDDSQLPKDRFSAERLKGVDSTLKIQPAKLEDSAVYLCASTAGTKAFFGQGTRLTVV.

The chain carries TRBV30 and TRBJ1-3; D is uncertain. V lost 0 bases to trimming and J lost 4 bases, with 13 bases between them. The germline V gene encodes CDR1 GTSNPN and CDR2 SVGIG (reference sequence). This CDR3 has 15 residues. CDR3 residues: CAWSVFGSRGNTIYF. CDR3 DNA: TGTGCCTGGAGTGTTTTTGGGAGTCGCGGAAACACCATATATTTT.

The chain joins TRBV7-6 to TRBJ2-1; 8 bases map to TRBD2. Germline values: CDR1 SGHVS, CDR2 FNYEAQ. V trimming: 3 bases; J trimming: 2 bases; junction bases outside the gene matches: 0. This CDR3 comprises 14 residues. The CDR3 DNA reads TGTGCCAGCAGCTTTAGCGGGGCCTACAATGAGCAGTTCTTC. Translation: CASSFSGAYNEQFF.

The chain carries TRBV27 and TRBJ1-4; TRBD1 matches at 8 bases. Germline V gives CDR1 MNHEY, CDR2 SMNVEV (reference sequence). With 3 bases clipped from V and 12 bases from J, the junction kept 12 bases outside the gene matches. CDR3 length: 15 amino acids. The CDR3 bases are TGTGCCAGCAGTTTTGGGGACAGGTTGTTCGGGGAACTGTTTTTT. It translates to CASSFGDRLFGELFF.

The chain uses TRBV7-9 and TRBJ1-1; no clear D. This CDR3 region has 13 residues. Trimming pared 1 base from V and 2 bases from J, leaving 5 bases between. Germline CDR1 SEHNR, CDR2 FQNEAQ (reference sequence). The CDR3 bases are TGTGCCAGCAGCTTAGTAGATAACACTGAAGCTTTCTTT. Its translation: CASSLVDNTEAFF.

The rearrangement joins TRBV5-6 to TRBJ1-2, with 11 bases identical to TRBD1. This CDR3 spans 13 amino acids. Germline CDR1 is SGHDT and CDR2 is YYEEEE. The trim removed 6 bases at V and 4 bases at J, leaving 2 bases unmatched. The CDR3 loop is CASKGQGGYGYTF. CDR3 sequence (DNA): TGTGCCAGCAAGGGACAGGGGGGCTATGGCTACACCTTC. The variable domain in full, completed from reference TRBV5-6 and TRBJ1-2, reads DAGVTQSPTHLIKTRGQQVTLRCSPKSGHDTVSWYQQALGQGPQFIFQYYEEEERQRGNFPDRFSGHQFPNYSSELNVNALLLGDSALYLCASKGQGGYGYTFGSGTRLTVV.

This clone was counted at least ten times. The chain joins TRBV5-1 to TRBJ1-1, with D tentatively TRBD1 (5 bases). V lost 2 bases, J lost 0 bases, and 8 bases lay in between. CDR3 length: 14 amino acids. From germline, CDR1 is SGHRS and CDR2 YFSETQ. CDR3 coding DNA: TGCGCCAGCAGCTTAACAGGACTGAACACTGAAGCTTTCTTT. Translated: CASSLTGLNTEAFF.